This TCR beta chain stems from a study of OX40 agonist ivuxolimab in advanced cancers. Looking at the study overall: Head and neck, renal cell, melanoma or hepatocellular carcinoma were the cancers that dose-escalation patients had. Those enrolled were 80% to 85% male, with a mean age of about 66 years and ages from about 20 to 85.

Comment on this clone: Its cognate antigen is unknown.

Overall study findings and caveats: Expanded clones belonging to CD8+ T cells outnumbered, on average, those of CD4+. There was clonal expansion of CD4+ and CD8+ blood T cells by week 6 at 0.1 to 3.0 mg/kg.

This CDR3 is 14 amino acids long. The V gene lost 3 bases and the J gene lost 1 base, with 9 bases spanning the gap. Germline CDR1 is MNHEY and CDR2 is SVGAGI. The data were produced by immunoSEQ multiplex PCR, yet TCRdb's version contains in-frame clones alone and is incomplete. The data contain roughly 76,000 clones, about 93% of them singletons. The source of this sequence is an adult with an advanced solid tumor such as melanoma, head and neck, liver or kidney cancer. The genes are TRBV6-5 and TRBJ2-5; either TRBD1 or TRBD2 may supply D (5 bases each). The sample here was CD4+ or CD8+ T cells sorted from blood, taken in a trial of the OX40 agonist ivuxolimab. CDR3 in amino acids: CASSYMGVQETQYF. As DNA, the CDR3 is TGTGCCAGCAGTTATATGGGGGTCCAAGAGACCCAGTACTTC.